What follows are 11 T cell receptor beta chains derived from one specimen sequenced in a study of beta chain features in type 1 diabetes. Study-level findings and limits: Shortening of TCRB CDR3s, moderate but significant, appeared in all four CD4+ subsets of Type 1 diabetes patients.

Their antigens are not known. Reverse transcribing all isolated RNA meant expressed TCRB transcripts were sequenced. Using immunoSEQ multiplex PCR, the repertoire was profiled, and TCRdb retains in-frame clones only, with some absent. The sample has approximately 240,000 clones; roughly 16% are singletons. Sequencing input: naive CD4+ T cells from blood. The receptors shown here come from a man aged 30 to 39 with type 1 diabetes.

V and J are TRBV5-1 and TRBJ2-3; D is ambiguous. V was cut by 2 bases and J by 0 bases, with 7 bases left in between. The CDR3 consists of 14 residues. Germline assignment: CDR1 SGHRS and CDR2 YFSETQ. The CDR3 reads CASSFGGSTDTQYF. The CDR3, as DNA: TGCGCCAGCAGCTTCGGCGGCAGCACAGATACGCAGTATTTT.

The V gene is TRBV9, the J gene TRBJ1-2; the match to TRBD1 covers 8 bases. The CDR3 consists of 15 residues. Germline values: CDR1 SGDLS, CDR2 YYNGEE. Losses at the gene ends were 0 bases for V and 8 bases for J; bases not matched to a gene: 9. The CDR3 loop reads CASSVAGGQGGGYTF. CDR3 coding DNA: TGTGCCAGCAGCGTAGCTGGAGGACAGGGTGGCGGCTACACCTTC.

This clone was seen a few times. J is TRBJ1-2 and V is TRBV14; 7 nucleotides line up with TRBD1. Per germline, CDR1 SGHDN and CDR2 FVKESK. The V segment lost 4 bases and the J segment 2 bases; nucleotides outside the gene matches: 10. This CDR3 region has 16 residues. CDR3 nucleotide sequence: TGTGCCAGCAGCCGATTACAGGGGAACCTAAACTATGGCTACACCTTC. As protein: CASSRLQGNLNYGYTF.

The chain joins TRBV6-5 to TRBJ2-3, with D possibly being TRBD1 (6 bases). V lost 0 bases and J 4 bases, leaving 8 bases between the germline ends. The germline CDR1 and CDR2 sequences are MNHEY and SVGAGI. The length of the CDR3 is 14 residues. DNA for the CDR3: TGTGCCAGCAGTTACTCCGGGACACCAGATACGCAGTATTTT. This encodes CASSYSGTPDTQYF.

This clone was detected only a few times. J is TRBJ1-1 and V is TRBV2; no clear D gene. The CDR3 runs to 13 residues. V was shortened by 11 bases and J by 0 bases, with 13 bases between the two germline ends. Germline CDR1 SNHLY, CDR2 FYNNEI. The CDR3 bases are TGTGCCGGCGCCCGGGATCTGAACACTGAAGCTTTCTTT. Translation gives CAGARDLNTEAFF.

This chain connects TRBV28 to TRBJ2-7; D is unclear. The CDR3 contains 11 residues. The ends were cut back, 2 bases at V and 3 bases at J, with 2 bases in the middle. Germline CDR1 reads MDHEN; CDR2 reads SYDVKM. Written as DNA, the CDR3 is TGTGCCAGCAGTTTAGTCTACGAGCAGTACTTC. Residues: CASSLVYEQYF. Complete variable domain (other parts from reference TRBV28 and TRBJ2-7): DVKVTQSSRYLVKRTGEKVFLECVQDMDHENMFWYRQDPGLGLRLIYFSYDVKMKEKGDIPEGYSVSREKKERFSLILESASTNQTSMYLCASSLVYEQYFGPGTRLTVT.

CDR3 loop: CASTKGPVGYTF. The CDR3 DNA reads TGTGCCAGCACCAAAGGACCCGTTGGCTACACCTTC. The rearrangement links TRBV2 to TRBJ1-2; no clear D gene. Germline CDR1 and CDR2: SNHLY and FYNNEI. Trimming removed 7 bases at V and 7 bases at J, with 13 bases between. The CDR3 sequence is 12 residues long.

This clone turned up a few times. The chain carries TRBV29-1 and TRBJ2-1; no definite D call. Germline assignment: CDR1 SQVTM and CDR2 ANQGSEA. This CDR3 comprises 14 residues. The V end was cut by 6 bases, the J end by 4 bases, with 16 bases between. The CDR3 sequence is CSVPSLTVYNEQFF. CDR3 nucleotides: TGCAGCGTCCCCTCCCTGACCGTGTACAATGAGCAGTTCTTC.

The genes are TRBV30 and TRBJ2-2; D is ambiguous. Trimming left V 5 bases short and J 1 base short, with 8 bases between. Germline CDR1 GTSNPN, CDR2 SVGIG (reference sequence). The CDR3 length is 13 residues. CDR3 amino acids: CAWYRGNTGELFF. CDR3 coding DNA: TGTGCCTGGTACCGTGGGAACACCGGGGAGCTGTTTTTT.

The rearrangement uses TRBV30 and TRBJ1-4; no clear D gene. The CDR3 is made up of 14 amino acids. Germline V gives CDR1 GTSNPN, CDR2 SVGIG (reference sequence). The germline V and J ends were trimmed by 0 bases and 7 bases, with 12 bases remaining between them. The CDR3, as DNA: TGTGCCTGGAGTGTACTGCTGCCGAGTGAAAAACTGTTTTTT. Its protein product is CAWSVLLPSEKLFF.

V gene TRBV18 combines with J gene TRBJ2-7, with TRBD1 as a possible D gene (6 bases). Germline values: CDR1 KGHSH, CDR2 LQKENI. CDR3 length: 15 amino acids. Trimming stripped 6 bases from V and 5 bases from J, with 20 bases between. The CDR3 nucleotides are TGTGCCAGCTCTCGAGGACAGCTTTCGCCAAACGAGCAGTACTTC. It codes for CASSRGQLSPNEQYF. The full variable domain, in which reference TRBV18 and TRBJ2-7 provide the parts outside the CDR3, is NAGVMQNPRHLVRRRGQEARLRCSPMKGHSHVYWYRQLPEEGLKFMVYLQKENIIDESGMPKERFSAEFPKEGPSILRIQQVVRGDSAAYFCASSRGQLSPNEQYFGPGTRLTVT.